A single sample is the source of the 15 T cell receptor beta chains below, sequenced in a study of cytomegalovirus exposure and HLA in healthy donors. Vbeta (60) and Jbeta (13) primers were used in the PCR. Repertoires were generated with immunoSEQ multiplex PCR, while TCRdb's copy carries only in-frame clones and drops some. The table lists about 82,000 clones, over 75% of them singletons. Input material: PBMCs. Every receptor here comes from a human donor in good health.

This chain links TRBV2 with TRBJ1-5; weak D call: TRBD1 (6 bases). V was cut by 4 bases and J by 5 bases, with 12 bases left in between. CDR3 length equals 14 residues. Germline V gives CDR1 SNHLY, CDR2 FYNNEI. The CDR3 region has the DNA TGTGCCAGCAGTGTGGAAGGGGGGGATCAGCCCCAGCATTTT. Amino acid sequence: CASSVEGGDQPQHF. The variable domain in full, completed from reference TRBV2 and TRBJ1-5, reads EPEVTQTPSHQVTQMGQEVILRCVPISNHLYFYWYRQILGQKVEFLVSFYNNEISEKSEIFDDQFSVERPDGSNFTLKIRSTKLEDSAMYFCASSVEGGDQPQHFGDGTRLSIL.

The chain has TRBV18 and TRBJ1-5, with no clear D. The V end lost 2 bases, the J end lost 6 bases, and 8 bases lay between the germline ends. CDR3 length: 13 amino acids. Germline V gives CDR1 KGHSH, CDR2 LQKENI. DNA of the CDR3: TGTGCCAGCTCACCAGGTATCGGTCAGCCCCAGCATTTT. The encoded protein is CASSPGIGQPQHF.

This clone was counted a few times. This rearrangement joins TRBV14 to TRBJ2-7; perhaps TRBD2 as D (7 bases). Trimming removed 0 bases at V and 5 bases at J, with 14 bases between. Germline CDR1 SGHDN, CDR2 FVKESK. The CDR3 has 15 amino acids. The CDR3 nucleotides read TGTGCCAGCAGCCAAGATGTCGGGGGGCTCAACGAGCAGTACTTC. This translates into CASSQDVGGLNEQYF. Filled out from reference TRBV14 and TRBJ2-7, the complete variable domain reads EAGVTQFPSHSVIEKGQTVTLRCDPISGHDNLYWYRRVMGKEIKFLLHFVKESKQDESGMPNNRFLAERTGGTYSTLKVQPAELEDSGVYFCASSQDVGGLNEQYFGPGTRLTVT.

In nucleotides, the CDR3 is TGTGCCAGCAGCCCCGGGACAGCGAACACTGAAGCTTTCTTT. This gives the protein CASSPGTANTEAFF. The rearrangement uses TRBV7-2 and TRBJ1-1; 7 bases align to TRBD1. From germline, CDR1 is SGHTA and CDR2 FQGNSA. With 5 bases clipped from V and 1 base from J, the junction kept 4 bases outside the gene matches. The CDR3 extends over 14 amino acids.

The chain employs TRBV19 and TRBJ1-1, with D possibly being TRBD1 (6 bases). The CDR3 length is 16 residues. With 3 bases removed from V and 0 bases from J, the gap between germline ends came to 14 bases. In germline, CDR1 is LNHDA, CDR2 SQIVND (reference sequence). The CDR3 protein is CASSIYGTPMNTEAFF. CDR3 nucleotide sequence: TGTGCCAGTAGTATTTACGGGACACCCATGAACACTGAAGCTTTCTTT.

This clone was recorded only once. The chain recombines TRBV2 with TRBJ1-3; no clear D. Trimming cost V 6 bases and J 0 bases, with 6 bases left between them. This CDR3 has 13 amino acids. Germline CDR1 is SNHLY and CDR2 is FYNNEI. Written as DNA, the CDR3 is TGTGCCAGCAGGGGAGTCTCTGGAAACACCATATATTTT. Its translation: CASRGVSGNTIYF.

The J gene is TRBJ2-3, the V gene TRBV5-1, with TRBD1 identical over 7 bases. The CDR3 sequence is 15 residues long. The germline gives CDR1 SGHRS, CDR2 YFSETQ. V gave up 4 bases and J gave up 2 bases; unmatched junction bases: 7. The CDR3 sequence: CASSEHRGATDTQYF. The CDR3 DNA reads TGCGCCAGCAGCGAGCACAGGGGAGCCACAGATACGCAGTATTTT.

This chain connects TRBV10-3 to TRBJ1-2, with D possibly TRBD1 on 5 matching bases. V lost 3 bases and J lost 8, with 13 bases in between. The germline gives CDR1 ENHRY, CDR2 SYGVKD. This CDR3 has 13 amino acids. The CDR3 DNA is TGTGCCATCAGTGACCCGACAGTTACGGGCTACACCTTC. Protein product: CAISDPTVTGYTF.

The V gene is TRBV25-1, the J gene TRBJ1-5; D possibly corresponds to TRBD1 (6 bases). V was clipped by 5 bases and J by 6 bases, with 17 bases between them. This CDR3 is 15 amino acids long. Germline CDR1 reads MGHDK; CDR2 reads SYGVNS. CDR3 coding DNA: TGTGCCAGCAGTCCCTGGGGGGGGGCTGGTCAGCCCCAGCATTTT. Amino acid sequence: CASSPWGGAGQPQHF.

This chain links TRBV19 with TRBJ1-6; no reliable D call. Trimming removed 6 bases from V and 8 bases from J, with 23 bases in between. The CDR3 sequence is 17 residues long. Germline assignment: CDR1 LNHDA and CDR2 SQIVND (reference sequence). The DNA for the CDR3 is TGTGCCAGTAGCACGCGGCGGGGTCCCACCGGGGATTCACCCCTCCACTTT. This gives the protein CASSTRRGPTGDSPLHF.

This sequence joins TRBV18 and TRBJ1-1; TRBD1 matches at 9 bases. V trimming: 6 bases; J trimming: 4 bases; junction bases outside the gene matches: 9. Germline CDR1 is KGHSH and CDR2 is LQKENI. The CDR3 runs to 15 residues. The CDR3 DNA reads TGTGCCAGCTCTCGTGGGGACAGGGAGGCCACTGAAGCTTTCTTT. Its translation: CASSRGDREATEAFF.

The chain is built from TRBV19 and TRBJ1-6, with D possibly matching TRBD1 (5 bases). The CDR3 contains 17 residues. Germline CDR1 is LNHDA and CDR2 is SQIVND (reference sequence). Trimming left V 4 bases short and J 0 bases short, with 13 bases between. CDR3 region: CASSNQGSSSYNSPLHF. DNA of the CDR3: TGTGCCAGTAGTAACCAGGGTTCGAGCTCCTATAATTCACCCCTCCACTTT. The variable domain in full, completed from reference TRBV19 and TRBJ1-6, reads DGGITQSPKYLFRKEGQNVTLSCEQNLNHDAMYWYRQDPGQGLRLIYYSQIVNDFQKGDIAEGYSVSREKKESFPLTVTSAQKNPTAFYLCASSNQGSSSYNSPLHFGNGTRLTVT.

This chain's CDR3 is CASTVSGGAYGANVLTF. The CDR3 coding sequence is TGTGCCAGCACCGTAAGCGGGGGGGCTTACGGGGCCAACGTCCTGACTTTC. The chain uses TRBV2 and TRBJ2-6; 10 bases line up with TRBD2. The V segment lost 7 bases and the J segment 4 bases; nucleotides outside the gene matches: 10. Germline V gene sequence: CDR1 SNHLY, CDR2 FYNNEI. This CDR3 comprises 17 residues.

The chain is built from TRBV5-1 and TRBJ2-3, with D possibly matching TRBD1 (5 bases). Germline V gene sequence: CDR1 SGHRS, CDR2 YFSETQ. This CDR3 has 17 residues. The V end lost 7 bases, the J end lost 0 bases, and 21 bases lay between the germline ends. CDR3 in DNA: TGCGCCAGCGGAAGTCGGGTTTTGGGGCCTAGCACAGATACGCAGTATTTT. It encodes CASGSRVLGPSTDTQYF.

The chain carries TRBV9 and TRBJ2-5; D is possibly TRBD1 (7 bases). The CDR3 covers 16 residues. The V end lost 3 bases, the J end lost 5 bases, and 20 bases lay between the germline ends. Looked up from germline, CDR1 is SGDLS and CDR2 is YYNGEE. The CDR3 nucleotides read TGTGCCAGCAGCGGCGAACTCCAGGGGGGTCATGAGACCCAGTACTTC. As protein: CASSGELQGGHETQYF.